Below, one TCR beta chain is given with its context. Which antigen it targets is not known. Base qualities are not recorded, but no much larger clone differs from it by a single base. Collaborating institutions collected whole blood in K2EDTA tubes following their own protocols. Collaborator samples were shipped for TCRbeta analysis as frozen whole blood, isolated PBMCs, or DNA extracted from either sample type. Here V drops 5 bases and J drops 9 bases, and the junction holds 11 bases not matched to any gene. For CDR1 and CDR2, the germline V gene lists SGHAT and FQNNGV. The cysteine opens and the phenylalanine closes a CDR3 of 16 amino acids. Solely the CDR3 DNA is kept, with 48 bases framed from the first base. The data were obtained in a study of blood T cell repertoires in COVID-19 (dated by TCRdb to between 2020 and 2021). Notes on the research overall: Samples from collaborators originated in the United States, Italy and Spain and spanned both the acute and convalescent phases of COVID-19. The prospective study material was composed of cDNA or gDNA derived from T cells, B-cell-depleted T cells, or PBMCs. The sample metadata nearly always contained a de-identified subject ID, COVID-19 status, age in years and sex. The dataset comprised deeply sampled blood TCRbeta repertoires from subjects exposed to, actively infected with, or recovered from COVID-19. The repertoires were released in a freely available public database meant as a resource for research on the immune response to SARS-CoV-2. Samples were obtained from the ongoing ImmuneRACE study (first 160 participants) and from about 1,300 subjects provided by 6 global collaborators. HLA class I and class II types, where available, came from metadata supplied by the sample provider rather than from assay-based typing.

The immunoSEQ Assay, a bias-controlled multiplex PCR, was used to amplify TCRbeta CDR3 regions from genomic DNA. The study's own analysis went as follows. Nucleated cell counts per sample were estimated from amplification of reference gene primers within the assay. To quantify the absolute abundance of each unique TCRbeta CDR3 rearrangement, sequence reads were collapsed and filtered. For each sample, productive Simpson clonality was calculated by taking the square root of Simpson's diversity index across productive rearrangements. This immuneACCESS table, as held by TCRdb, lists in-frame sequences with V and J called but not all clones. Of the missing ones, under half trace to an unresolved V gene in checked studies; the others have no known cause. Clone size and the V and J calls come from that table; the DNA yielded D and trimming. The sample includes some 19,000 clones, with over 75% observed a single time. The ten largest clonotypes hold about 6.1% of the sample.

General study outcomes and caveats: Clinical and demographic metadata were provided uncurated, with the amount varying by source and participant.

The sequenced sample consisted of peripheral blood. The V and J segments used are TRBV11-2 and TRBJ2-1, and TRBD2 aligns with 12 junction nucleotides. This receptor was obtained from a human donor in a cohort sampled during active COVID-19. The base sequence is TGTGCCAGCAGCCCGTACCTCTCTAGCGGGAGGGGTGAGCAGTTCTTC. It codes for CASSPYLSSGRGEQFF.